This T cell receptor (beta chain) was identified during a study of shared clonotypes between healthy human individuals. Study summary: The donors, a couple of women and a few men, were aged 18 to 49.

Concerning this clone: Its target is unknown.

V was pared by 4 bases and J by 4 bases, with 7 bases of the junction left unmatched. From germline, CDR1 is MGHRA and CDR2 YSYEKL. This CDR3 is built from 16 residues. Notes on the study in general: Shared clonotypes across all four donors exceeded non-shared ones in generation probability.

Every contributor of samples was a Caucasian grown-up residing in Nashville, Tennessee. CD4+ cells were split into CD45RA+ naive and CD45RA-negative memory subsets. Generated by immunoSEQ multiplex PCR, the TCRdb table keeps only in-frame clones and is missing some. Here the sample spans roughly 700,000 clones, about 74% being singletons. The chain joins TRBV4-1 to TRBJ2-1; 10 bases align to TRBD1. Sequenced input: memory CD4+ T cells sorted from blood. Subset specified: CD45RA-negative fraction. The source of this sequence is a young woman in good health. The CDR3 DNA is TGCGCCAGCAGCCCTTCGACAGGGGGCACTTACAATGAGCAGTTCTTC. It encodes CASSPSTGGTYNEQFF.